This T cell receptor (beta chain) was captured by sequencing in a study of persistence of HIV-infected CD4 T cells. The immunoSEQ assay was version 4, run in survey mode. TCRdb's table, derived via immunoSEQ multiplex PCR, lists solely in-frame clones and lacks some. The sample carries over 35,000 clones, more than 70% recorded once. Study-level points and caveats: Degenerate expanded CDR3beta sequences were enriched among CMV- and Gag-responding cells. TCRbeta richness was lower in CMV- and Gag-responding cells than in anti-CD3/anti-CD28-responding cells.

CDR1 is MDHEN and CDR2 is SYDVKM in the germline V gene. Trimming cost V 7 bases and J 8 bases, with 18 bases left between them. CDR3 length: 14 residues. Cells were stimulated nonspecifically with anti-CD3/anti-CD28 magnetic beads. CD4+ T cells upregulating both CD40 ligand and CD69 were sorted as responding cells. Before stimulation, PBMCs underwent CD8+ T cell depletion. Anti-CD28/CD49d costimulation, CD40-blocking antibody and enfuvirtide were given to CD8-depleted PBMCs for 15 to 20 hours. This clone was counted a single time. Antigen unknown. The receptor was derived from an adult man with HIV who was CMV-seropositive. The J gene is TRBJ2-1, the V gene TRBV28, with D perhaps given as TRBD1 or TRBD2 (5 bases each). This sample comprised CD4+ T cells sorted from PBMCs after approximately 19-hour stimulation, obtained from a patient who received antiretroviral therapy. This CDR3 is CASTRGDKRDEQFF. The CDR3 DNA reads TGTGCCAGCACTCGAGGGGATAAAAGGGATGAGCAGTTCTTC.